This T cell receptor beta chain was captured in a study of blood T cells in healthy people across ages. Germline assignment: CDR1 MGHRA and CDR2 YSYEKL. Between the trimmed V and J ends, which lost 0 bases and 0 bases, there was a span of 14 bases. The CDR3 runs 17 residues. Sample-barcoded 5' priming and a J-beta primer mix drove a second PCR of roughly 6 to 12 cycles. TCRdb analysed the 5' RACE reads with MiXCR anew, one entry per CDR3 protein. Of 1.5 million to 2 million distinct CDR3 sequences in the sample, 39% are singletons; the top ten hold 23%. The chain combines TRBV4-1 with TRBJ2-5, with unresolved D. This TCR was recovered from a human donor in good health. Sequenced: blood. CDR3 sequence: CASSQDGYSGDQETQYF. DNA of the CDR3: TGCGCCAGCAGCCAAGATGGCTACAGTGGAGACCAAGAGACCCAGTACTTC.